A selection of T cell receptor beta chains follows, all from one sample in a study of vaccination effects on CD4 cells after COVID-19. These receptors lack a known antigen. Measured with immunoSEQ multiplex PCR; TCRdb has only the in-frame clones, and not every one. This sample carries about 43,000 clones, around 78% of them seen once, and the ten largest clones take more than 10%. The sample in question was CD4+ T cells from PBMCs cultured with SARS-CoV-2 spike peptides, obtained before COVID-19 vaccination. Receptors originate from a human donor who received a COVID-19 vaccine. CDR3s include the opening cysteine and the closing phenylalanine or tryptophan. Each record gives: J gene, clone size, V gene, D gene, CDR3 DNA, CDR3 protein. The D gene is left open where the match is weak. A clone size is listed for some rows: how often the clone was seen (once, few, many), or a class if it is expanded.

j_call: TRBJ2-2; clone_size: once; v_call: TRBV5-4; d_call: -; cdr3_nt: TGTGCCAGCAGCTTGGGGCAGGGGGGCGCCGGGGAGCTGTTTTTT; cdr3_aa: CASSLGQGGAGELFF
j_call: TRBJ2-5; clone_size: -; v_call: TRBV3-1/TRBV3-2; d_call: -; cdr3_nt: TGTGCCAGCAGCCCTGGCACGAGTACCCAGTACTTC; cdr3_aa: CASSPGTSTQYF
j_call: TRBJ1-6; clone_size: -; v_call: TRBV6-5; d_call: -; cdr3_nt: TGTGCCAGCATAATAGGGGAATCCTATAATTCACCCCTCCACTTT; cdr3_aa: CASIIGESYNSPLHF
j_call: TRBJ1-4; clone_size: -; v_call: TRBV5-1; d_call: TRBD1; cdr3_nt: TGCGCCAGCAGTGGACTTGGACGGACAGGGGAAAAACTGTTTTTT; cdr3_aa: CASSGLGRTGEKLFF
j_call: TRBJ2-5; clone_size: -; v_call: TRBV7-2; d_call: -; cdr3_nt: TGTGCCAGCAGCTTAGACCCGACGGGTGGAAGGACCCAGTACTTC; cdr3_aa: CASSLDPTGGRTQYF
j_call: TRBJ1-5; clone_size: -; v_call: TRBV2; d_call: TRBD1; cdr3_nt: TGTGCCAGCAGTCCAAACGACAGGGCCGGCTATAGCAATCAGCCCCAGCATTTT; cdr3_aa: CASSPNDRAGYSNQPQHF
j_call: TRBJ2-1; clone_size: -; v_call: TRBV7-9; d_call: TRBD2; cdr3_nt: TGTGCCAGCAGCTTCCTAGCGGGGGGGCCTGGCAATGAGCAGTTCTTC; cdr3_aa: CASSFLAGGPGNEQFF
j_call: TRBJ1-5; clone_size: -; v_call: TRBV27; d_call: TRBD1; cdr3_nt: TGTGCCAGCAGTCTAGAGCACCCCGGGACAGGGTGGCGCAATCAGCCCCAGCATTTT; cdr3_aa: CASSLEHPGTGWRNQPQHF
j_call: TRBJ1-3; clone_size: few; v_call: TRBV19; d_call: -; cdr3_nt: TGTGCCACGACCGTGACAGACTCTGGAAACACCATATATTTT; cdr3_aa: CATTVTDSGNTIYF
j_call: TRBJ2-5; clone_size: -; v_call: TRBV5-1; d_call: -; cdr3_nt: TGCGCCAGCAGCTTGGTGCAGACCCCAATCCAAGAGACCCAGTACTTC; cdr3_aa: CASSLVQTPIQETQYF
j_call: TRBJ2-5; clone_size: once; v_call: TRBV19; d_call: -; cdr3_nt: TGTGCCAGTAGGCAGACGAGGGGCAGGGAGACCCAGTACTTC; cdr3_aa: CASRQTRGRETQYF
j_call: TRBJ1-1; clone_size: -; v_call: TRBV3-1/TRBV3-2; d_call: -; cdr3_nt: TGTGCCAGCAGCCAACGGGGAGTCGGCACTGAAGCTTTCTTT; cdr3_aa: CASSQRGVGTEAFF
j_call: TRBJ2-4; clone_size: -; v_call: TRBV6-2/TRBV6-3; d_call: -; cdr3_nt: TGTGCCAGCAGTTACTCGACACTAGGTAAAAGCCGGGGAACAGCCAAAAACATTCAGTACTTC; cdr3_aa: CASSYSTLGKSRGTAKNIQYF
j_call: TRBJ2-2; clone_size: -; v_call: TRBV30; d_call: -; cdr3_nt: TGTGCCGGAACAGGGTTAAGTGGCGGGGAGCTGTTTTTT; cdr3_aa: CAGTGLSGGELFF
j_call: TRBJ2-2; clone_size: -; v_call: TRBV29-1; d_call: -; cdr3_nt: TGCAGCGTTCGCACGGGGGCCAACACCGGGGAGCTGTTTTTT; cdr3_aa: CSVRTGANTGELFF
j_call: TRBJ1-2; clone_size: few; v_call: TRBV5-6; d_call: -; cdr3_nt: TGTGCCAGCAGCTTCAGACCTACTAACTATGGCTACACCTTC; cdr3_aa: CASSFRPTNYGYTF
j_call: TRBJ2-3; clone_size: -; v_call: TRBV9; d_call: TRBD2; cdr3_nt: TGTGCCAGCAGCTCCCAACTAGCGGGGATCACAGATACGCAGTATTTT; cdr3_aa: CASSSQLAGITDTQYF
j_call: TRBJ2-5; clone_size: -; v_call: TRBV3-1/TRBV3-2; d_call: -; cdr3_nt: TGTGCCAGCAGGCAAAAAAGCCAGGAGCGGGAGACCCAGTACTTC; cdr3_aa: CASRQKSQERETQYF
j_call: TRBJ1-3; clone_size: -; v_call: TRBV6-5; d_call: -; cdr3_nt: TGTGCCAGCAGCCGCTACGGGACACCAGGAAACACCATATATTTT; cdr3_aa: CASSRYGTPGNTIYF
j_call: TRBJ1-6; clone_size: -; v_call: TRBV7-2; d_call: TRBD1; cdr3_nt: TGTGCCAGCAGCTTCTCCGGACAGGGGTCCTCACCCCTCCACTTT; cdr3_aa: CASSFSGQGSSPLHF
j_call: TRBJ1-3; clone_size: -; v_call: TRBV6-5; d_call: TRBD1; cdr3_nt: TGTGCCAGCAGTAGGACAGGGATCTCTGGAAACACCATATATTTT; cdr3_aa: CASSRTGISGNTIYF
j_call: TRBJ2-1; clone_size: -; v_call: TRBV3-1/TRBV3-2; d_call: -; cdr3_nt: TGTGCCAGCAGCGATTCAAGGAGGGCCTCAAAGGAGAAGTTCTTC; cdr3_aa: CASSDSRRASKEKFF
j_call: TRBJ1-4; clone_size: few; v_call: TRBV18; d_call: -; cdr3_nt: TGTGCCAGCTCACGGGGCGTATTGAATGAAAAACTGTTTTTT; cdr3_aa: CASSRGVLNEKLFF
j_call: TRBJ2-3; clone_size: -; v_call: TRBV14; d_call: -; cdr3_nt: TGTGCCAGCAGCCAAGATCGCCAGGTGACCACAGATACGCAGTATTTT; cdr3_aa: CASSQDRQVTTDTQYF
j_call: TRBJ2-1; clone_size: once; v_call: TRBV18; d_call: -; cdr3_nt: TGTGCCAGCTTCTCCCAGGCCGACTACAATGAGCAGTTCTTC; cdr3_aa: CASFSQADYNEQFF
j_call: TRBJ1-1; clone_size: -; v_call: TRBV6-5; d_call: -; cdr3_nt: TGTGCCAGCAGTTACTCCCGCTTTCCGGACACTGAAGCTTTCTTT; cdr3_aa: CASSYSRFPDTEAFF
j_call: TRBJ2-3; clone_size: -; v_call: TRBV18; d_call: -; cdr3_nt: TGTGCCAGCTCATTAGACACAGATACGCAGTATTTT; cdr3_aa: CASSLDTDTQYF
j_call: TRBJ1-5; clone_size: few; v_call: TRBV18; d_call: -; cdr3_nt: TGTGCCAGCTCACCCACGGGAGGGGATGGCAATCAGCCCCAGCATTTT; cdr3_aa: CASSPTGGDGNQPQHF
j_call: TRBJ2-2; clone_size: few; v_call: TRBV7-8; d_call: TRBD1; cdr3_nt: TGTGCCAGCAGCCCAGGGACAGGGGAAACCGGGGAGCTGTTTTTT; cdr3_aa: CASSPGTGETGELFF
j_call: TRBJ1-1; clone_size: -; v_call: TRBV24-1; d_call: -; cdr3_nt: TGTGCCACCAGTGATAACGACAGGTTCGGAACTGAAGCTTTCTTT; cdr3_aa: CATSDNDRFGTEAFF
j_call: TRBJ1-6; clone_size: -; v_call: TRBV6-5; d_call: -; cdr3_nt: TGTGCCAGCAGTATCACCGGGACATCTAATTCACCCCTCCACTTT; cdr3_aa: CASSITGTSNSPLHF
j_call: TRBJ1-6; clone_size: -; v_call: TRBV28; d_call: TRBD1; cdr3_nt: TGTGCCAGCAGTTATCTGGACAGGGAGAATTCACCCCTCCACTTT; cdr3_aa: CASSYLDRENSPLHF
j_call: TRBJ2-5; clone_size: -; v_call: TRBV5-1; d_call: -; cdr3_nt: TGCGCCAGCAGCTTACACGGGACCCCCGCGGCAGAGACCCAGTACTTC; cdr3_aa: CASSLHGTPAAETQYF
j_call: TRBJ2-3; clone_size: -; v_call: TRBV5-8; d_call: -; cdr3_nt: TGTGCCAGCCCCTCCCTAAGCAGGGTAAGAGATACGCAGTATTTT; cdr3_aa: CASPSLSRVRDTQYF
j_call: TRBJ2-2; clone_size: -; v_call: TRBV18; d_call: -; cdr3_nt: TGTGCCAGCTCACCACCGGACAAAAACACCGGGGAGCTGTTTTTT; cdr3_aa: CASSPPDKNTGELFF
j_call: TRBJ2-2; clone_size: -; v_call: TRBV5-1; d_call: -; cdr3_nt: TGCGCCAGCAGCTTGACCGCGAACACCGGGGAGCTGTTTTTT; cdr3_aa: CASSLTANTGELFF
j_call: TRBJ2-5; clone_size: -; v_call: TRBV24-1; d_call: -; cdr3_nt: TGTGCCACGGGAGAGGACAGCAACTTCCAAGAGACCCAGTACTTC; cdr3_aa: CATGEDSNFQETQYF
j_call: TRBJ1-2; clone_size: -; v_call: TRBV6-4; d_call: -; cdr3_nt: TGTGCCAGCAGTGACCCTGTAGGCTACACCTTC; cdr3_aa: CASSDPVGYTF
j_call: TRBJ2-2; clone_size: -; v_call: TRBV28; d_call: -; cdr3_nt: TGTGCCAGCAGTTTACAGACCGGGGAGCTGTTTTTT; cdr3_aa: CASSLQTGELFF
j_call: TRBJ2-2; clone_size: -; v_call: TRBV6-6; d_call: TRBD2; cdr3_nt: TGTGCCATCGCACCCGGGACTAGCAACACCGGGGAGCTGTTTTTT; cdr3_aa: CAIAPGTSNTGELFF
j_call: TRBJ1-1; clone_size: -; v_call: TRBV6-5; d_call: -; cdr3_nt: TGTGCCAGCGGACTAACTAAGAACACTGAAGCTTTCTTT; cdr3_aa: CASGLTKNTEAFF
j_call: TRBJ2-3; clone_size: -; v_call: TRBV6-2/TRBV6-3; d_call: -; cdr3_nt: TGTGCCAGCAGTTACCCCCTGGGGGGGGGCATCACAGATACGCAGTATTTT; cdr3_aa: CASSYPLGGGITDTQYF
j_call: TRBJ1-1; clone_size: -; v_call: TRBV7-7; d_call: -; cdr3_nt: TGTGCCAGCAGCTTCGGGAAGAACACTGAAGCTTTCTTT; cdr3_aa: CASSFGKNTEAFF
j_call: TRBJ2-3; clone_size: -; v_call: TRBV2; d_call: TRBD2; cdr3_nt: TGTGCCAGTCAACTAGCGGCTAGCACAGATACGCAGTATTTT; cdr3_aa: CASQLAASTDTQYF